The clone carrying this T cell receptor beta chain was picked up many times. Its antigen is not known. J was trimmed by 4 bases and V by 5 bases; bases with no gene match: 4. This CDR3 contains 14 residues. Germline V gene sequence: CDR1 LGHNA, CDR2 YNFKEQ. These data originate in a study of T-cell reconstitution after alpha-beta-depleted transplantation in children. General study results and limits: One year after transplant, T-cell counts and diversity came mostly from newly produced T cells. Several hundred graft clones that had expanded were reportedly the source of alpha-beta T cells about two months after transplant.

Molecular barcoding with unique molecular identifiers was used for the TCRbeta library. MiXCR was run by TCRdb on the PCR reads, yielding one entry per CDR3 protein. The sample yields roughly 100,000 distinct CDR3 sequences, 4.5% to 7.5% seen once. J is TRBJ2-4 and V is TRBV4-2, with 8 positions matching TRBD2. Material: PBMCs, mostly from graft donor cells, obtained 60 days after TCRalphabeta/CD19-depleted stem cell transplant. This clonotype originated in a female patient aged 2-10 years who had a stem cell transplant for Fanconi anemia, so the T cells may come from the graft donor. Written as DNA, the CDR3 is TGTGCCAGCAGCGTGGCTAGCGGGAAAAACATTCAGTACTTC. Amino acids: CASSVASGKNIQYF.